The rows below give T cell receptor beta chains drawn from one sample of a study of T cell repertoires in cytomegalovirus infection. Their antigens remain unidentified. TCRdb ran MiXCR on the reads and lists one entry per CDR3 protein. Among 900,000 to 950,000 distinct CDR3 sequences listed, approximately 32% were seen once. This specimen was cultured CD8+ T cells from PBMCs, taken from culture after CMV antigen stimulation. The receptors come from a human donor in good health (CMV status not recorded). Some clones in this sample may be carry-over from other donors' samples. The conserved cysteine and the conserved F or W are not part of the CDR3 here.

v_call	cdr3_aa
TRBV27	ASSTVGGAGTQY
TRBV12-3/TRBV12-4	ASSLGGGLQETQY
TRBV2	ASFPGRYNSPLH
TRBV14	ASSPRPGQGHEQY
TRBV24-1	ATHWTASYEQY
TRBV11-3	ASSVRDRHPDTQY
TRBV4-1	ASSQVFAPATGELF
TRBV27	ASSSGPGQGLQETQY
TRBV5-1	ASSGGKEYYNEQF
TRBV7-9	ASSLTGKNQPQH
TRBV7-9	ASSLYRGEPQH
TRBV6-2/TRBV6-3	ASRIPSREETQY
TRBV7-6	ASSLSGASSTDTQY
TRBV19	ASSIASPLTGNTIY
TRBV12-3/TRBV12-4	ASTGQGPNTEAF
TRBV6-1	ASSPSDSSNTEAF
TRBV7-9	ASSPTSGDYNEQF
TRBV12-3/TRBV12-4	ASSFAGWADTQY
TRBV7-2	ASSLGGGILTYEQY
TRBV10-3	AISEASGGTDTQY
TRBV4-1	ASSQEFRGGNTEAF
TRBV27	ASSLGGSGNTIY
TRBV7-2	ASRSGTGGETQY
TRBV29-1	SALGGRWGNTEAF
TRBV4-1	ASSQEFGYGYT
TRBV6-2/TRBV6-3	ASSYSGFSYNEQF
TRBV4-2	ASSQGDSSQETQY
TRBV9	ASSPVAGDSTDTQY
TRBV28	ASSERGFSYEQY
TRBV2	ASRIQPGQGLVEGRDTQY
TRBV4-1	ASSQPGTSGVNEQF
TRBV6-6	ASSYLLAGAVLSSYNEQF
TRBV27	ASSLSSWNTEAF
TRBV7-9	ASSLEGKST
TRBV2	ASSGTLGFTDTQY
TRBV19	ASSSRKSGVGAQY
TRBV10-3	AITDGKRGYNEQF
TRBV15	ATSVALGANVLT
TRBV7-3	ASSYTGVTEAF
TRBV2	ASRPDGGSYGYT
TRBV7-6	ASSLLGGAYGEKLF
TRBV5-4	ASRQPTEEYNEQF
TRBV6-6	ASSYIGGNQSQH
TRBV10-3	AISARDRGPLNEQF
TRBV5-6	ASSLSGAFSRRNTGELF
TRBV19	ASSMTRRGNQPQH